Each of the 20 T cell receptor beta chains below was sequenced from the same sample in a study of blood T cell repertoires in COVID-19. Clones were read by immunoSEQ multiplex PCR, and TCRdb kept only the in-frame ones, dropping some. This sample carries about 100,000 clones, about 85% of them seen once, and the ten largest clones take over 10%. Sequencing was done on a sample of peripheral blood. The source is a man aged 45-65 years with active or convalescent COVID-19.

The rearrangement links TRBV28 to TRBJ2-7; 7 bases are shared with TRBD2. The CDR3 length is 15 residues. The V gene end was trimmed by 1 base and the J gene end by 4 bases; junction bases not matched to a gene: 7. Germline CDR1 is MDHEN and CDR2 is SYDVKM. CDR3 DNA sequence: TGTGCCAGCAGTTTATTTTCTAGCGGAGCATACGAGCAGTACTTC. Translation gives CASSLFSSGAYEQYF.

The table lists this clone with a count of one. V is TRBV10-3 and J is TRBJ1-1, with a tentative D call TRBD1 (5 bases). The CDR3 extends over 14 amino acids. CDR1 and CDR2 (germline): ENHRY, SYGVKD. Trimming stripped 4 bases from V and 1 base from J, with 10 bases between. DNA for the CDR3: TGTGCCATCAGTGCCGGACAACAGAACACTGAAGCTTTCTTT. Translation gives CAISAGQQNTEAFF.

The chain has TRBV19 and TRBJ2-3; D perhaps matches TRBD2 (6 bases). This CDR3 has 15 residues. V was trimmed by 3 bases and J by 1 base, leaving 11 bases between them. Per the germline V gene, CDR1 is LNHDA and CDR2 is SQIVND (reference sequence). CDR3: CASSIVSSGTDTQYF. CDR3 in DNA: TGTGCCAGTAGTATCGTCTCTAGCGGCACAGATACGCAGTATTTT.

The chain is built from TRBV25-1 and TRBJ2-7; D not certain. The CDR3 has 14 residues. From germline, CDR1 is MGHDK and CDR2 SYGVNS. The V end was cut by 4 bases, the J end by 0 bases, with 10 bases between. The CDR3 coding sequence is TGTGCCAGCAGTGCTAGAAAGGACTCCTACGAGCAGTACTTC. Protein: CASSARKDSYEQYF.

J is TRBJ1-2 and V is TRBV19; 9 nucleotides line up with TRBD1. This CDR3 region has 15 residues. Germline trimming cut 5 bases from V and 3 bases from J; bases unmatched to any gene: 7. CDR1 is LNHDA and CDR2 is SQIVND in the germline V gene (reference sequence). CDR3 DNA: TGTGCCAGTAGTGCGACGACAGGGGGTTACTATGGCTACACCTTC. As protein: CASSATTGGYYGYTF.

V usage is TRBV6-4 and J usage is TRBJ2-7; 9 positions match TRBD2. Germline CDR1 is MRHNA and CDR2 is SNTAGT. The CDR3 consists of 14 residues. V trimming: 3 bases; J trimming: 3 bases; junction bases outside the gene matches: 3. CDR3 residues: CASSEVAGDYEQYF. CDR3 nucleotides: TGTGCCAGCAGTGAGGTAGCGGGAGACTACGAGCAGTACTTC.

The genes are TRBV5-1 and TRBJ1-4; D is possibly TRBD1 (6 bases). Trimming left V 3 bases short and J 0 bases short, with 12 bases between. There are 16 residues in the CDR3. Germline loops: CDR1 SGHRS, CDR2 YFSETQ. CDR3 loop: CASSSTGSATNEKLFF. Here the CDR3 DNA reads TGCGCCAGCAGCTCTACAGGGTCTGCAACTAATGAAAAACTGTTTTTT.

This clone has just one count. This sequence joins TRBV12-3 or TRBV12-4 and TRBJ1-5, with D tentatively TRBD1 (5 bases). This CDR3 contains 13 residues. V dropped 6 bases and J dropped 6 bases, with 12 bases sitting between them. The chain's CDR3 is CASSFDSRQPQHF. The CDR3 region has the DNA TGTGCCAGCAGCTTTGACAGCCGTCAGCCCCAGCATTTT.

This clone was detected only a few times. The chain links TRBV10-3 to TRBJ2-7; 10 nucleotides align to TRBD1. The germline CDR1 and CDR2 sequences are ENHRY and SYGVKD. J gave up 7 bases and V 0 bases, and 9 bases lay outside the gene matches. The CDR3 runs to 16 residues. The DNA for the CDR3 is TGTGCCATCAGTGAGTCGACTGACAGGGGGCAAGGTGAGCAGTACTTC. It codes for CAISESTDRGQGEQYF.

This clone has only a few counts. CDR3 sequence: CATSDSGTGGNIQYF. The CDR3 coding sequence is TGTGCCACCAGTGATTCCGGGACAGGGGGAAACATTCAGTACTTC. V gene TRBV24-1 combines with J gene TRBJ2-4; 11 positions match TRBD1. The V gene end was trimmed by 2 bases and the J gene end by 6 bases; junction bases not matched to a gene: 2. This CDR3 region has 15 residues. Germline V gene lookup returns CDR1 KGHDR and CDR2 SFDVKD.

The chain carries TRBV18 and TRBJ1-1; possibly TRBD1 for D (5 bases). The CDR3 sequence is 13 residues long. V shed 10 bases and J shed 2 bases, with 14 bases lying between them. Germline V gene lookup returns CDR1 KGHSH and CDR2 LQKENI. The CDR3 DNA reads as TGTGCCACACAGGCGGGAATTAACACTGAAGCTTTCTTT. Protein sequence: CATQAGINTEAFF.

The chain recombines TRBV5-6 with TRBJ2-7, with 11 nucleotides matching TRBD2. J lost 2 bases, V lost 4 bases, and 5 bases had no gene match. This CDR3 has 15 residues. Germline CDR1 SGHDT, CDR2 YYEEEE. The CDR3 loop is CASSTGTSGPYEQYF. The CDR3, as DNA: TGTGCCAGCAGCACCGGGACTAGCGGCCCCTACGAGCAGTACTTC.

The chain employs TRBV29-1 and TRBJ2-1, with 9 bases lining up with TRBD2. The V segment lost 5 bases and the J segment 5 bases; nucleotides outside the gene matches: 13. The CDR3 totals 16 residues. Germline V gene data show CDR1 as SQVTM and CDR2 as ANQGSEA. The CDR3 DNA reads as TGCAGCGTTCAGCCGATTGCGGGAGGGCCACACAATGAGCAGTTCTTC. It translates to CSVQPIAGGPHNEQFF.

A few counts support this clone. The rearrangement uses TRBV5-1 and TRBJ2-7; maybe TRBD2 (5 bases). CDR1 is SGHRS and CDR2 is YFSETQ in the germline V gene. CDR3 size: 14 residues. V gave up 0 bases and J gave up 5 bases, with 12 bases separating them. The CDR3 loop reads CASSLGTLRDEQYF. Written as DNA, the CDR3 is TGCGCCAGCAGCTTGGGGACTCTACGGGACGAGCAGTACTTC.

The V gene is TRBV14, the J gene TRBJ2-7; possible D gene TRBD2, 6 bases. The germline V gene encodes CDR1 SGHDN and CDR2 FVKESK. This CDR3 spans 13 amino acids. Trimming pared 4 bases from V and 6 bases from J, leaving 13 bases between. CDR3 loop: CASSRQRVGEQYF. The DNA of the CDR3 is TGTGCCAGCAGCCGTCAGCGGGTAGGCGAGCAGTACTTC.

The gene calls are TRBV3-1 (or the pseudogene TRBV3-2) and TRBJ1-1; D not resolved. Germline V gene data show CDR1 as LGHDT and CDR2 as YNNKEL (reference sequence). This CDR3 region has 13 residues. V lost 1 base to trimming and J lost 6 bases, with 9 bases between them. The CDR3 here is CASSQGRGPEAFF. CDR3 DNA: TGTGCCAGCAGCCAAGGTCGAGGGCCTGAAGCTTTCTTT.

This chain links TRBV5-5 with TRBJ1-6, with no clear D. Trimming pared 7 bases from V and 0 bases from J, leaving 11 bases between. CDR3 length: 15 residues. Germline CDR1 is SGHKS and CDR2 is YYEKEE (reference sequence). Written as DNA, the CDR3 is TGTGCCAGCGCCCCCCCGAGCTCCTATAATTCACCCCTCCACTTT. It encodes CASAPPSSYNSPLHF.

The chain couples TRBV5-8 to TRBJ1-5, with D perhaps TRBD1 (5 bases). From germline, CDR1 is SGHTS and CDR2 YDEGEE. Deletions cut 4 bases from V and 1 base from J, with 12 bases between. The CDR3 runs to 15 residues. The CDR3 loop is CASSRGFTSNQPQHF. The CDR3 DNA reads TGTGCCAGCAGCAGGGGTTTTACAAGCAATCAGCCCCAGCATTTT.

This clone appeared a few times. J is TRBJ1-3 and V is TRBV5-6; tentatively, D is TRBD1 (6 bases). Deletions cut 3 bases from V and 7 bases from J, with 11 bases between. The CDR3 runs to 13 residues. Germline assignment: CDR1 SGHDT and CDR2 YYEEEE. This chain's CDR3 is CASSSTGSNTIYF. CDR3 nucleotides: TGTGCCAGCAGCTCTACAGGGTCGAACACCATATATTTT.

V usage is TRBV11-2 and J usage is TRBJ1-5; TRBD1 aligns across 11 bases. Looked up from germline, CDR1 is SGHAT and CDR2 is FQNNGV. J gave up 2 bases and V 4 bases, and 4 bases lay outside the gene matches. The CDR3 covers 16 residues. The CDR3 protein is CASSWGTGGGNQPQHF. CDR3 DNA sequence: TGTGCCAGCAGCTGGGGGACAGGGGGAGGCAATCAGCCCCAGCATTTT.